This entry describes one T cell receptor beta chain. Sequenced by immunoSEQ multiplex PCR; TCRdb stores in-frame clones only, minus some. The table has roughly 9,300 clones, approximately 85% seen once. These data belong to a study of chemoradiotherapy in HPV16-positive cancers. The CDR3 extends over 14 amino acids. V lost 6 bases and J lost 7; bases outside the gene matches: 8. Per germline, CDR1 MNHNY and CDR2 SVGAGI (reference sequence). The starting material was blood, obtained from a patient who underwent chemoradiotherapy. The receptor comes from a human donor with HPV-associated anogenital cancer. V is TRBV6-6 and J is TRBJ2-1; 8 bases are a match to TRBD1. The CDR3 here is CASRQDRVQNEQFF. For the CDR3, the DNA is TGTGCCAGCAGACAGGACAGGGTGCAAAATGAGCAGTTCTTC.